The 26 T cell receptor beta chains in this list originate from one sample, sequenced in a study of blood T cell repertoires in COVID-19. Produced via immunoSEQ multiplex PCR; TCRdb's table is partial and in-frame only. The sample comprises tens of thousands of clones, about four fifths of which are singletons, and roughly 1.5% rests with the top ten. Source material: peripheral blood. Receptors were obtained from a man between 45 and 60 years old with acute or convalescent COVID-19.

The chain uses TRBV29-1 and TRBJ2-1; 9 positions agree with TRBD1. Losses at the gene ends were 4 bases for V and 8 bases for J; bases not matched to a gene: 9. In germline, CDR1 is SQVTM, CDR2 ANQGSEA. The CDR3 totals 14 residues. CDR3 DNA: TGCAGCGTTGCCTCGGGACAGGGTGCCCATGAGCAGTTCTTC. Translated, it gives CSVASGQGAHEQFF.

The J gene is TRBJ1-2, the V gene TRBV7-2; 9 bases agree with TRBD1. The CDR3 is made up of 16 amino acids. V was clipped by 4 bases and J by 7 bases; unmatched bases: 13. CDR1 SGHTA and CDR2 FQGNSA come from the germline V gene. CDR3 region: CASSSAPGQGRGGYTF. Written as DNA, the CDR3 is TGTGCCAGCAGCTCCGCACCGGGACAGGGTCGCGGTGGCTACACCTTC. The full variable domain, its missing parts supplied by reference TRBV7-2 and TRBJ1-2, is GAGVSQSPSNKVTEKGKDVELRCDPISGHTALYWYRQSLGQGLEFLIYFQGNSAPDKSGLPSDRFSAERTGGSVSTLTIQRTQQEDSAVYLCASSSAPGQGRGGYTFGSGTRLTVV.

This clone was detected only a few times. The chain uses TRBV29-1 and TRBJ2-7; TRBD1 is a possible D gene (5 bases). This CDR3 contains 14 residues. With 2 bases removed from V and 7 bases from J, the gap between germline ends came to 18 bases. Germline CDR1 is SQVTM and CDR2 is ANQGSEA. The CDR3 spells CSVESQGSRGEQYF. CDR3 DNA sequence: TGCAGCGTTGAAAGTCAGGGAAGTCGAGGAGAGCAGTACTTC.

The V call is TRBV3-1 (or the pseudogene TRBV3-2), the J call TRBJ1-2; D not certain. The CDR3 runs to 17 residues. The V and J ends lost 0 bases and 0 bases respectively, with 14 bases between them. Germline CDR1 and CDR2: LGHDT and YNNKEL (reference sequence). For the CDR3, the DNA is TGTGCCAGCAGCCAAGATCCGCGGCCGGAAACTAACTATGGCTACACCTTC. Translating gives CASSQDPRPETNYGYTF.

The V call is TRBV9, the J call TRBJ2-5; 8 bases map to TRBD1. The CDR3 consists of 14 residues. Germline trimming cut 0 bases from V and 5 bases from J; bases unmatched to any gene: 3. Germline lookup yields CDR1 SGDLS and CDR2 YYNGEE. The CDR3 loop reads CASSVGTGRETQYF. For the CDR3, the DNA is TGTGCCAGCAGCGTAGGGACAGGGAGGGAGACCCAGTACTTC.

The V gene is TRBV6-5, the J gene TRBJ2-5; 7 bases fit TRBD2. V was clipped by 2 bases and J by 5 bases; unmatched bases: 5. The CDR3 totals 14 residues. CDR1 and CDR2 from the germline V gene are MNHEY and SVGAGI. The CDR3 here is CASSYNGEGETQYF. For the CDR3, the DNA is TGTGCCAGCAGTTACAACGGGGAGGGGGAGACCCAGTACTTC.

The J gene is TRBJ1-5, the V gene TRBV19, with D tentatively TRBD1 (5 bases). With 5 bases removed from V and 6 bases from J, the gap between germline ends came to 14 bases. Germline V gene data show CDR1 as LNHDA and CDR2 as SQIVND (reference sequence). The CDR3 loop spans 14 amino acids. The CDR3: CASSVGEPSQPQHF. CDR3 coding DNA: TGTGCCAGTAGTGTAGGGGAGCCCAGTCAGCCCCAGCATTTT.

The CDR3 bases are TGCGCCAGCAGTGATTTGGCAGGGCGGGAATTCTACAATGAGCAGTTCTTC. Translated: CASSDLAGREFYNEQFF. J is TRBJ2-1 and V is TRBV10-1; D is perhaps TRBD2 (6 bases). The germline CDR1 and CDR2 sequences are WNHNN and SYGVQD (reference sequence). V was shortened by 3 bases and J by 3 bases, with 18 bases between the two germline ends. CDR3 length equals 17 residues.

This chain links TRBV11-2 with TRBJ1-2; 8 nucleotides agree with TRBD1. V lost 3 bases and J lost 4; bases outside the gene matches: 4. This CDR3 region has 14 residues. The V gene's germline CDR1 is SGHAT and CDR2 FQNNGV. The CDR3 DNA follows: TGTGCCAGCAGCTTGAACAGGGGGGGCTATGGCTACACCTTC. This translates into CASSLNRGGYGYTF.

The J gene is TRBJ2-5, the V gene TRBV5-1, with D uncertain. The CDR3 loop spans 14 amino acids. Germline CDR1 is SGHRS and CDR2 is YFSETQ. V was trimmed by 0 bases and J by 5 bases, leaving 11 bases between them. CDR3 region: CASSLAQWPETQYF. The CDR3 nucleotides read TGCGCCAGCAGCTTGGCCCAATGGCCCGAGACCCAGTACTTC.

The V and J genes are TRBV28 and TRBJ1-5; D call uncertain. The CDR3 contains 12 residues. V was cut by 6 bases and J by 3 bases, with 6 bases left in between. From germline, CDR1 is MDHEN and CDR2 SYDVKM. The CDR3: CASRLLNQPQHF. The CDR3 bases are TGTGCCAGCAGATTACTCAATCAGCCCCAGCATTTT. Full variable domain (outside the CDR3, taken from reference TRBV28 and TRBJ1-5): DVKVTQSSRYLVKRTGEKVFLECVQDMDHENMFWYRQDPGLGLRLIYFSYDVKMKEKGDIPEGYSVSREKKERFSLILESASTNQTSMYLCASRLLNQPQHFGDGTRLSIL.

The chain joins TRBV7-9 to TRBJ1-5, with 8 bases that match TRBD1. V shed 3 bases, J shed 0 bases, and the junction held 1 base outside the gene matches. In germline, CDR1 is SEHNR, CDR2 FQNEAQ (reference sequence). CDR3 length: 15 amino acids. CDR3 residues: CASSFTGGSNQPQHF. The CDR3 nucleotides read TGTGCCAGCAGCTTCACAGGGGGTAGCAATCAGCCCCAGCATTTT.

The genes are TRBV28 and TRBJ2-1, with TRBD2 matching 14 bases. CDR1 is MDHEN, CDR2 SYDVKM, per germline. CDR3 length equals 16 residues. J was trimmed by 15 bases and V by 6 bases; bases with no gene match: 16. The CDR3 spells CASSRGTSGRAAVRFF. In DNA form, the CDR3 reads TGTGCCAGCAGCCGAGGGACTAGCGGGAGAGCTGCGGTAAGGTTCTTC.

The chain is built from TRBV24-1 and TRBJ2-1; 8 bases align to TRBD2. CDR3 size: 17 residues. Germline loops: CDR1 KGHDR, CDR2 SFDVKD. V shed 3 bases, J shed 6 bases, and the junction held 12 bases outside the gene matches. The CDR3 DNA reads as TGTGCCACCAGTGATGGGGGACTAGAGGTGCGTAGCAATGAGCAGTTCTTC. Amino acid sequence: CATSDGGLEVRSNEQFF.

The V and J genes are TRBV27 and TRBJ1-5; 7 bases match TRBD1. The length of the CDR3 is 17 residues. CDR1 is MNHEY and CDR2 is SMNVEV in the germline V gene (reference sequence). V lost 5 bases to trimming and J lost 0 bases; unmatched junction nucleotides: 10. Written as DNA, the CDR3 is TGTGCCAGCAGTGTACAGGGGCCAACGCTTAGCAATCAGCCCCAGCATTTT. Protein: CASSVQGPTLSNQPQHF.

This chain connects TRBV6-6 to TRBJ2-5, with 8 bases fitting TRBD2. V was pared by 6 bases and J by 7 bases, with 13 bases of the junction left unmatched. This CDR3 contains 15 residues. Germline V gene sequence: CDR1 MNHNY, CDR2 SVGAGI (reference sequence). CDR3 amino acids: CASSNPSGRGSTQYF. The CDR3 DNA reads TGTGCCAGCAGCAACCCTAGCGGGCGGGGTTCGACCCAGTACTTC.

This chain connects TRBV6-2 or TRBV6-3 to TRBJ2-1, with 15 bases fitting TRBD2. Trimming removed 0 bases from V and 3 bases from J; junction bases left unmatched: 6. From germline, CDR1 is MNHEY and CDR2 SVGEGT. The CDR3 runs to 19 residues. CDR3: CASSYSKGLAGGNYNEQFF. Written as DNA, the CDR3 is TGTGCCAGCAGTTACTCGAAGGGACTAGCGGGGGGAAACTACAATGAGCAGTTCTTC.

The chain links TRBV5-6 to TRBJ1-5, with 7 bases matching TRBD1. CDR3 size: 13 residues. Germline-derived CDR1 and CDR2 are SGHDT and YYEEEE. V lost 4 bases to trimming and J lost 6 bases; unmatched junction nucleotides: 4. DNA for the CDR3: TGTGCCAGCAGCCTCACAGGGGTTCAGCCCCAGCATTTT. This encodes CASSLTGVQPQHF.

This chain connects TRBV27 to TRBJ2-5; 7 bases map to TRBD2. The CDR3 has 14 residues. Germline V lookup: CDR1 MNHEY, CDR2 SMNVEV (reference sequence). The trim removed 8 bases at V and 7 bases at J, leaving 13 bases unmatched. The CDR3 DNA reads TGTGCCAGCGGCCAGGCACCCGCGGGGGTGACCCAGTACTTC. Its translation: CASGQAPAGVTQYF.

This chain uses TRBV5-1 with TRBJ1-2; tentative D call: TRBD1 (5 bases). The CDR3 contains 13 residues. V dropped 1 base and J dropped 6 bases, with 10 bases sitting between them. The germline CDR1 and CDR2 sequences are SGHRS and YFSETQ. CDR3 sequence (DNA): TGCGCCAGCAGCTTGCAGGGTGAAGATGGCTACACCTTC. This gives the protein CASSLQGEDGYTF.

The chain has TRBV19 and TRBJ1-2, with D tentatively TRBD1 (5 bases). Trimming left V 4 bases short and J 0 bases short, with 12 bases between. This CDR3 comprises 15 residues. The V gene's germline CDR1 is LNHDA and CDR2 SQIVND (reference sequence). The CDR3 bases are TGTGCCAGTAGTACTACAGGAGCCTCTAACTATGGCTACACCTTC. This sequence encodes CASSTTGASNYGYTF.

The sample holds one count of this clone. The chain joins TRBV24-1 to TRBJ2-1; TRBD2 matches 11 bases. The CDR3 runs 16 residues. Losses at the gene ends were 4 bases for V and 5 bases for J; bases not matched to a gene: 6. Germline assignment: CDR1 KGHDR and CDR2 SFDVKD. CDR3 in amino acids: CATSDDTSGRNNEQFF. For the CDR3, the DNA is TGTGCCACCAGTGACGACACTAGCGGGAGAAACAATGAGCAGTTCTTC.

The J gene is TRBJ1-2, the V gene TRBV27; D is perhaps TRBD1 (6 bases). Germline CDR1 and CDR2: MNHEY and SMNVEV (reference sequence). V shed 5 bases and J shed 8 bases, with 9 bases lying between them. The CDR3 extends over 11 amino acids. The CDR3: CASSGGGGYTF. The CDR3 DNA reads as TGTGCCAGCAGTGGGGGCGGGGGCTACACCTTC.

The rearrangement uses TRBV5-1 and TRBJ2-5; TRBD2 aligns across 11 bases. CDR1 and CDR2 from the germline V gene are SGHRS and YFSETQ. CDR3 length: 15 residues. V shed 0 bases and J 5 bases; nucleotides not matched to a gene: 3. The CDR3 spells CASSLVLAGGETQYF. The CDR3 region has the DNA TGCGCCAGCAGCTTGGTCCTAGCGGGGGGTGAGACCCAGTACTTC.

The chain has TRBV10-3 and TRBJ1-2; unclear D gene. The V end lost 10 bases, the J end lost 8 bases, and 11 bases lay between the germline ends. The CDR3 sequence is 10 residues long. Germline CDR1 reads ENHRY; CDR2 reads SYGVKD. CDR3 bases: TGTGCCACCCAGGAAGGAGGCTACACCTTC. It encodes CATQEGGYTF.

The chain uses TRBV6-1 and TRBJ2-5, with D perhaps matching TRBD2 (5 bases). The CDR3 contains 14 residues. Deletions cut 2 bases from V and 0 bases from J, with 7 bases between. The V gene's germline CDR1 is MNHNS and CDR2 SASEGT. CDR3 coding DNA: TGTGCCAGCAGTGAACGAGGGTACCAAGAGACCCAGTACTTC. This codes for CASSERGYQETQYF.